Listed here is a single T cell receptor (beta chain). The antigen remains undetermined. The germline CDR1 and CDR2 sequences are SQVTM and ANQGSEA. The CDR3 contains 12 residues. V lost 3 bases to trimming and J lost 4 bases, with 8 bases between them. This entry is derived from a study of cytomegalovirus exposure and HLA in healthy donors. Study outcomes and limitations: Common viral pathogens seemed, in a later analysis, to connect with several of the most significant clusters. Excluded were some V segments that proved indistinguishable, including TRBV6-2 and TRBV6-3.

PCR involved 60 Vbeta and 13 Jbeta primers. Sequenced by immunoSEQ multiplex PCR; TCRdb stores in-frame clones only, minus some. The sample contains about 130,000 clones, around four fifths of which appear only once. The chain employs TRBV29-1 and TRBJ2-3; the D is unclear. The specimen sequenced was PBMCs. The origin of this receptor is a boy aged 10-17 years in good health and CMV-seronegative. This CDR3 is CSVDNLADTQYF. The CDR3 DNA sequence: TGCAGCGTTGATAATTTAGCAGATACGCAGTATTTT.